This entry lists 18 T cell receptor beta chains sequenced from one sample in a study of T cells in Graves' hyperthyroidism and ophthalmopathy. Regions amplified from RNA transcripts were the TCR beta CDR3 regions. Primed by the HTBI set, a first-round RT-PCR was run on the TCR CDR3. A single record per CDR3 protein comes from TCRdb applying MiXCR to the multiplex PCR reads. The sample holds over 500,000 distinct CDR3 sequences; approximately 15% are singletons and the top ten take around 14%. The sample taken for sequencing was blood. These receptors all come from a woman in her 40s with Graves' hyperthyroidism.

In this sample, this clonotype turned up many times. The gene calls are TRBV6-1 and TRBJ2-1; weak D call: TRBD2 (5 bases). Germline loops: CDR1 MNHNS, CDR2 SASEGT. Deletions cut 3 bases from V and 6 bases from J, with 12 bases between. The CDR3 is 14 amino acids. The CDR3 is CASSELAPTNEQFF. CDR3 DNA sequence: TGTGCCAGCAGTGAGTTAGCGCCAACCAATGAGCAGTTCTTC.

The rearrangement uses TRBV20-1 and TRBJ2-5, with 11 nucleotides matching TRBD2. The CDR3 spans 17 residues. Germline trimming cut 1 base from V and 4 bases from J; bases unmatched to any gene: 11. CDR1 and CDR2 from the germline V gene are DFQATT and SNEGSKA (reference sequence). CDR3 in DNA: TGCAGTGCTAGAGGGATATCTAGCGGGAGGCAAGGAGAGACCCAGTACTTC. This sequence encodes CSARGISSGRQGETQYF.

This clonotype was detected only a few times. The V gene is TRBV6-1, the J gene TRBJ2-3; D may be TRBD1 (6 bases). The germline V gene has CDR1 MNHNS and CDR2 SASEGT. Trimming took off 4 bases at V and 0 bases at J, with 11 bases between the two ends. The CDR3 consists of 15 residues. The DNA for the CDR3 is TGTGCCAGCAGTGCCCGGACAGAGAGCACAGATACGCAGTATTTT. It specifies CASSARTESTDTQYF.

At least ten counts were recorded for this clonotype. This chain connects TRBV11-3 to TRBJ2-1; D possibly corresponds to TRBD1 (5 bases). Between the trimmed V and J ends, which lost 3 bases and 6 bases, there was a span of 12 bases. CDR1 is SGHNT and CDR2 is YENEEA in the germline V gene. CDR3 length: 14 amino acids. The CDR3 nucleotides read TGTGCCAGCAGCTTCACCAGGGTGGGCAATGAGCAGTTCTTC. Its translation is CASSFTRVGNEQFF.

CDR3 in amino acids: CASSYFNRAGGSNEQFF. In nucleotides, the CDR3 is TGTGCCAGCAGTTACTTTAACCGAGCGGGAGGGAGCAATGAGCAGTTCTTC. The V gene is TRBV6-5, the J gene TRBJ2-1; TRBD2 aligns across 10 bases. Losses at the gene ends were 1 base for V and 6 bases for J; bases not matched to a gene: 9. The CDR3 has 17 residues. CDR1 MNHEY and CDR2 SVGAGI come from the germline V gene.

The table lists this clonotype with many counts. The CDR3 loop reads CASSPEGREAYNEQFF. In DNA form, the CDR3 reads TGCGCCAGCAGCCCGGAGGGGCGGGAGGCATACAATGAGCAGTTCTTC. V usage is TRBV5-1 and J usage is TRBJ2-1; 8 bases fit TRBD2. V gave up 4 bases and J gave up 4 bases; unmatched junction bases: 10. The CDR3 runs 16 residues. In germline, CDR1 is SGHRS, CDR2 YFSETQ.

This clonotype was counted between two and nine times. The rearrangement joins TRBV18 to TRBJ1-1; possible D gene TRBD1, 6 bases. This CDR3 is 14 amino acids long. V was pared by 2 bases and J by 9 bases, with 16 bases between. Germline V gene sequence: CDR1 KGHSH, CDR2 LQKENI. The CDR3, as DNA: TGTGCCAGCTCACCAGACGGTCGGCAGGGGAAAGCTTTCTTT. Residues: CASSPDGRQGKAFF.

This clonotype has ten or more counts. This chain uses TRBV27 with TRBJ2-1; 9 nucleotides line up with TRBD2. The germline V gene encodes CDR1 MNHEY and CDR2 SMNVEV (reference sequence). Germline trimming cut 1 base from V and 8 bases from J; bases unmatched to any gene: 12. The CDR3 spans 17 residues. Here the CDR3 DNA reads TGTGCCAGCAGTTTATACTCCTTAGCGGGAGTCAGGGATGAGCAGTTCTTC. This translates into CASSLYSLAGVRDEQFF.

This clonotype was observed at least ten times. The V and J genes are TRBV7-3 and TRBJ2-3; TRBD2 agrees at 9 bases. The CDR3 runs to 14 residues. The junction had 5 bases not matched to a gene; V was cut back by 7 bases and J by 3 bases. Germline assignment: CDR1 SGHTA and CDR2 FQGTGA. The chain's CDR3 is CASKQTSGTDTQYF. The CDR3 nucleotides are TGTGCCAGCAAACAAACTAGCGGGACAGATACGCAGTATTTT. Full variable domain (remainder filled in from reference TRBV7-3 and TRBJ2-3): GAGVSQTPSNKVTEKGKYVELRCDPISGHTALYWYRQSLGQGPEFLIYFQGTGAADDSGLPNDRFFAVRPEGSVSTLKIQRTERGDSAVYLCASKQTSGTDTQYFGPGTRLTVL.

This chain links TRBV4-1 with TRBJ1-1; 8 bases align to TRBD1. J gave up 1 base and V 4 bases, and 5 bases lay outside the gene matches. The CDR3 runs to 15 residues. CDR1 MGHRA and CDR2 YSYEKL come from the germline V gene. CDR3 in DNA: TGCGCCAGCAGCCTACAAACAGGGGGGAACACTGAAGCTTTCTTT. The encoded protein is CASSLQTGGNTEAFF.

V usage is TRBV12-3 or TRBV12-4 and J usage is TRBJ1-5; possible D gene TRBD1, 5 bases. The V end was cut by 6 bases, the J end by 9 bases, with 15 bases between. The CDR3 sequence is 13 residues long. The CDR3 loop is CASSQGWNGPQHF. DNA for the CDR3: TGTGCCAGCAGCCAGGGCTGGAATGGGCCCCAGCATTTT.

This clonotype was observed at least ten times. The chain has TRBV7-2 and TRBJ2-3; the match to TRBD2 covers 12 bases. The CDR3 consists of 17 residues. The germline V gene encodes CDR1 SGHTA and CDR2 FQGNSA. V shed 5 bases, J shed 0 bases, and the junction held 6 bases outside the gene matches. The CDR3 DNA sequence: TGTGCCAGCAGCCCTGGGACTAGCGGGTTTAGCACAGATACGCAGTATTTT. It specifies CASSPGTSGFSTDTQYF.

This clonotype occurred a few times. This chain joins TRBV6-1 and TRBJ2-6; the D is unclear. Germline CDR1 reads MNHNS; CDR2 reads SASEGT. This CDR3 is 19 amino acids long. V lost 5 bases and J lost 0, with 20 bases in between. CDR3: CASSMSAAVRSSGANVLTF. The CDR3 nucleotides read TGTGCCAGCAGTATGAGTGCTGCCGTGCGGTCCTCTGGGGCCAACGTCCTGACTTTC.

The sample holds many counts of this clonotype. V and J are TRBV20-1 and TRBJ2-1; TRBD2 matches 13 bases. CDR3 length: 13 residues. Germline loops: CDR1 DFQATT, CDR2 SNEGSKA (reference sequence). The CDR3 region has the DNA TGCAGCCTAGGACTAGCGGGGGACAATGAGCAGTTCTTC. Translation gives CSLGLAGDNEQFF.

Notes on this clonotype: The DNA is left out, because the CDR3 cannot be placed on it with certainty; the CDR3 is given as TCRdb lists it. The chain carries TRBV7-3 and TRBJ2-7; TRBD2 is taken as the D call from the table, unchecked against the DNA. From its first to its last residue, the CDR3 has 22 amino acids. Germline CDR1 and CDR2: SGHTA and FQGTGA. The CDR3 spells CASSFYICSASSTSGLSYEQYF.

This clonotype was counted at least ten times. The rearrangement joins TRBV2 to TRBJ1-2; 9 bases line up with TRBD1. This CDR3 region has 16 residues. The V gene's germline CDR1 is SNHLY and CDR2 FYNNEI. Unmatched junction bases numbered 12, after V lost 6 bases and J lost 4 bases. Here the CDR3 DNA reads TGTGCCAGCAGAGCCACGTTGCTGACAGGGGGCTATGGCTACACCTTC. It translates to CASRATLLTGGYGYTF.

V and J are TRBV10-1 and TRBJ2-6; the match to TRBD1 covers 10 bases. Trimming cost V 6 bases and J 0 bases; bases outside gene matches: 11. Germline V lookup: CDR1 WNHNN, CDR2 SYGVQD (reference sequence). CDR3 length: 19 amino acids. The CDR3 DNA reads as TGCGCCAGCAGGGACCACCCCGGGACAGGGGTCTCTGGGGCCAACGTCCTGACTTTC. Its translation: CASRDHPGTGVSGANVLTF.

There are many counts of this clonotype. The rearrangement uses TRBV6-1 and TRBJ1-1, with D unresolved. This CDR3 is 15 amino acids long. Germline V gives CDR1 MNHNS, CDR2 SASEGT. V shed 7 bases and J shed 0 bases, with 15 bases lying between them. The CDR3 nucleotides read TGTGCCAGCACCGGACTGAGTGGTGTGAACACTGAAGCTTTCTTT. It codes for CASTGLSGVNTEAFF.